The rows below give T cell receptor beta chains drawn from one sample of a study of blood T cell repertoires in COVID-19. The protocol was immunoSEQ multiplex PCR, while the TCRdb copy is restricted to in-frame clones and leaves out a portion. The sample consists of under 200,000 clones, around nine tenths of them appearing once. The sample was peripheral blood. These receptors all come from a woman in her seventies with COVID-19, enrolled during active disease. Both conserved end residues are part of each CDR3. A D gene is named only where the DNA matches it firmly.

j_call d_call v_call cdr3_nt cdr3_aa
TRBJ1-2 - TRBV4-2 TGTGCCAGCAGCCGAGAACAGGGATCTAACTATGGCTACACCTTC CASSREQGSNYGYTF
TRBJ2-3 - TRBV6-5 TGTGCCAACAAAAAACGGGGGGCGGATACGCAGTATTTT CANKKRGADTQYF
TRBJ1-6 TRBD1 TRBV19 TGTGCCAGTAGTCCCGGGACAGGGGATATTTATAATTCACCCCTCCACTTT CASSPGTGDIYNSPLHF
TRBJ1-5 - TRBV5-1 TGCGCCAGCAGCTCGAACCGGGAACTAAGTAGCAATCAGCCCCAGCATTTT CASSSNRELSSNQPQHF
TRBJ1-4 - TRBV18 TGTGCCAGCTCACCACAGAACGGGGGTACTGAAAAACTGTTTTTT CASSPQNGGTEKLFF
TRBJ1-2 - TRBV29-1 TGCAGCACCGCAGAGGGTCATGGCTACACCTTC CSTAEGHGYTF
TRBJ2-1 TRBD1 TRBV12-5 TGTGCTAGTGGTTTAGGACAGGGGGCGAACTACAATGAGCAGTTCTTC CASGLGQGANYNEQFF
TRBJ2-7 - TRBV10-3 TGTGCCATCAGTGAGTGGGGCAGAACCTACGAGCAGTACTTC CAISEWGRTYEQYF
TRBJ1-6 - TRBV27 TGTGCCAGCAGCCCACTGGATTCACCCCTCCACTTT CASSPLDSPLHF
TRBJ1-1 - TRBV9 TGTGCCAGCAGCGTAGGGCCGAGGGCTGACGCTGAAGCTTTCTTT CASSVGPRADAEAFF
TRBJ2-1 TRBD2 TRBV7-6 TGTGCCAGCAGCCGAGGACTAGCGGATTACAATGAGCAGTTCTTC CASSRGLADYNEQFF